This TCR beta chain derives from a study of response to subunit inactivated influenza vaccine. Broader study findings: The authors suggested that few new T cells are recruited per seasonal influenza vaccination.

Germline V CDR1 and CDR2: SGHTA, FQGNSA. With 3 bases removed from V and 7 bases from J, the gap between germline ends came to 16 bases. The CDR3 is made up of 14 amino acids. Remarks on this clonotype: Its specificity is not known.

TCRdb fed the RT-PCR reads into MiXCR, producing one record per CDR3 protein. This table has about 700,000 distinct CDR3 sequences, about 15% appearing once. The chain joins TRBV7-2 to TRBJ2-7; D is possibly TRBD2 (6 bases). The TCR comes from a man between 50 and 59 years old who received an inactivated influenza vaccine. The sequences come from PBMCs from blood, collected less than 15 days before vaccination. CDR3 DNA: TGTGCCAGCAGCTTCTCCAACCTGGCGGGGGAGCAGTACTTC. Its protein is CASSFSNLAGEQYF. The entire variable domain, with the rest obtained from reference TRBV7-2 and TRBJ2-7, is as follows: GAGVSQSPSNKVTEKGKDVELRCDPISGHTALYWYRQSLGQGLEFLIYFQGNSAPDKSGLPSDRFSAERTGGSVSTLTIQRTQQEDSAVYLCASSFSNLAGEQYFGPGTRLTVT.